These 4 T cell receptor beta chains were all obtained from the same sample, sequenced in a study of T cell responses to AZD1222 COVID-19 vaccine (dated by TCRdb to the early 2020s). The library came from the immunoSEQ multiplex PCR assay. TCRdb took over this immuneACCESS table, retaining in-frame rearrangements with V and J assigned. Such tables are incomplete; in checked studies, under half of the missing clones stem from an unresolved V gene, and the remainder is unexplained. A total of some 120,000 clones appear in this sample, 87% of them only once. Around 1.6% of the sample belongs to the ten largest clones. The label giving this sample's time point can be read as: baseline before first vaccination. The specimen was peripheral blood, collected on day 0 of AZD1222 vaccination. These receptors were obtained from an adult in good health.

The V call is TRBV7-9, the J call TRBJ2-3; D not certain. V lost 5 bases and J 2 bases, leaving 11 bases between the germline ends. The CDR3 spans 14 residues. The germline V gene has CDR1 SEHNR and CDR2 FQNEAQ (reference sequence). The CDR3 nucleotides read TGTGCCAGCAGCGAAACAGACTTCACAGATACGCAGTATTTT. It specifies CASSETDFTDTQYF. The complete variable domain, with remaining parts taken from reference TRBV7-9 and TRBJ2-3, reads DTGVSQNPRHKITKRGQNVTFRCDPISEHNRLYWYRQTLGQGPEFLTYFQNEAQLEKSRLLSDRFSAERPKGSFSTLEIQRTEQGDSAMYLCASSETDFTDTQYFGPGTRLTVL.

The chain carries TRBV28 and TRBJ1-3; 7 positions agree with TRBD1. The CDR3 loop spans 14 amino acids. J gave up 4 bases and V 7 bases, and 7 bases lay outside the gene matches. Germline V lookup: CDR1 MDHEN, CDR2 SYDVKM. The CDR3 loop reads CASTSTGVGNTIYF. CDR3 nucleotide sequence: TGTGCCAGCACTAGCACAGGGGTCGGAAACACCATATATTTT.

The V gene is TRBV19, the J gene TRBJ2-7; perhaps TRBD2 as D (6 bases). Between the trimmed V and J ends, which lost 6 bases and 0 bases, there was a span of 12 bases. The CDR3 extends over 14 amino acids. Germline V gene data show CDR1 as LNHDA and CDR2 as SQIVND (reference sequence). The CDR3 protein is CASSRGTLSYEQYF. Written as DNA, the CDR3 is TGTGCCAGTAGCCGGGGGACCCTCTCCTACGAGCAGTACTTC.

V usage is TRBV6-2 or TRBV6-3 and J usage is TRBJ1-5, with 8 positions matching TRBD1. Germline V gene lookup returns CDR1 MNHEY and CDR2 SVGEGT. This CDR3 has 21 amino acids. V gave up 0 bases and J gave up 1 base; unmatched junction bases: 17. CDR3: CASSYSPSRGRSMISNQPQHF. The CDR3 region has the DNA TGTGCCAGCAGTTACTCCCCGAGCAGGGGGCGAAGCATGATCAGCAATCAGCCCCAGCATTTT.